This record covers a single T cell receptor beta chain. Per the original data handling: Nucleated cell counts were estimated from reference gene primer amplification. Profiling relied on immunoSEQ multiplex PCR, and the TCRdb table lists in-frame clones only, not all of them. The V and J calls and clone size were taken over from that table, and D and trimming were inferred from the DNA. Among a few hundred thousand clones listed, around 88% were seen once. These data belong to a study of blood T cell repertoires in COVID-19. Study in general: Samples came from the United States, Italy and Spain, spanning acute and convalescent COVID-19. PBMCs, B-cell-depleted T cells, or T cells provided the cDNA or gDNA that made up the material.

Enrolled through a virtual design, the participants were between 18 and 89 years of age and came from approximately 25 US areas. Sequencing was performed on PBMCs or T cells enriched from blood (not recorded which). The receptor was derived from a woman between 45 and 65 years old with acute COVID-19.

The CDR3 nucleotides read TGTGCCAGCAACAACAGGGGGCTTGATGAAAAACTGTTTTTT. Its protein product is CASNNRGLDEKLFF. The rearrangement links TRBV7-9 to TRBJ1-4, with 9 bases lining up with TRBD1. The CDR3 extends over 14 amino acids. V trimming: 7 bases; J trimming: 6 bases; junction bases outside the gene matches: 6. Germline values: CDR1 SEHNR, CDR2 FQNEAQ (reference sequence).